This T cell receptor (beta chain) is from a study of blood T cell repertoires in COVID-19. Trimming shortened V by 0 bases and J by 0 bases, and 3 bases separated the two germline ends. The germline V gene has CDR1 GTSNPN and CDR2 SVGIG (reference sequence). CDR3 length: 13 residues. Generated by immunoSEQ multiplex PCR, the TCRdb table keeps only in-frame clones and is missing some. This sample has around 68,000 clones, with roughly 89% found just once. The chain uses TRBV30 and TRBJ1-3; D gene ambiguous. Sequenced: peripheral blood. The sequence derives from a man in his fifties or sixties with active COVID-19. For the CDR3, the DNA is TGTGCCTGGAGTGTCTACTCTGGAAACACCATATATTTT. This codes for CAWSVYSGNTIYF.